This T cell receptor beta chain was sequenced during a study of T cell responses to AZD1222 COVID-19 vaccine. TCRdb's table, derived via immunoSEQ multiplex PCR, lists solely in-frame clones and lacks some. Of 100,000 or so clones detected, more than 85% appear once; the ten largest clones hold around 4.3%. Unmatched junction bases numbered 5, after V lost 1 base and J lost 2 bases. The CDR3 totals 15 residues. The germline gives CDR1 SGHVS, CDR2 FNYEAQ. Points from the study as a whole: Reports say nearly half of spike-specific TCRs go after unmutated variant regions.

Worth noting for this clone: Its antigen is not identified.

The chain combines TRBV7-6 with TRBJ2-7; the match to TRBD1 covers 7 bases. The origin of this receptor is an adult in good health. The sample was peripheral blood, taken on day 0 of AZD1222 vaccination. DNA for the CDR3: TGTGCCAGCAGCTTAGGGGGGACAGCCGCCTACGAGCAGTACTTC. Protein sequence: CASSLGGTAAYEQYF.